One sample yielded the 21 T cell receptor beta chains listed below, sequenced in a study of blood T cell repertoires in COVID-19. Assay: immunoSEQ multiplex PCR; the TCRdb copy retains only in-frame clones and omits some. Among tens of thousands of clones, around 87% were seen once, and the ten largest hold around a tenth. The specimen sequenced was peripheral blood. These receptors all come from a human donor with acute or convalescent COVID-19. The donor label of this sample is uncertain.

CDR3 residues: CASSIDVAVMNTEAFF. The DNA for the CDR3 is TGTGCCAGTAGTATAGATGTTGCGGTCATGAACACTGAAGCTTTCTTT. The rearrangement uses TRBV19 and TRBJ1-1; the D is unclear. Germline CDR1 is LNHDA and CDR2 is SQIVND (reference sequence). The CDR3 contains 16 residues. V was pared by 0 bases and J by 0 bases, with 11 bases between.

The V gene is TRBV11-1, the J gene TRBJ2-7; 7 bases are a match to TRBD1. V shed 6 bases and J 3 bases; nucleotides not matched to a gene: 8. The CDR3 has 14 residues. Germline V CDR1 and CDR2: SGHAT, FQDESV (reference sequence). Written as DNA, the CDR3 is TGTGCCAGCAGTAACACAGGGGTCCTCTACGAGCAGTACTTC. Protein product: CASSNTGVLYEQYF.

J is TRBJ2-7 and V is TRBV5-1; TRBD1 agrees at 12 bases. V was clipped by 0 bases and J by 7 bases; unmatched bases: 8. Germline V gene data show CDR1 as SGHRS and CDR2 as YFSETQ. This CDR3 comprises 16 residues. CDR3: CASSLGPGQGAREQYV. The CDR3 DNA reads TGCGCCAGCAGCTTGGGGCCGGGACAGGGGGCGAGAGAGCAGTACGTC.

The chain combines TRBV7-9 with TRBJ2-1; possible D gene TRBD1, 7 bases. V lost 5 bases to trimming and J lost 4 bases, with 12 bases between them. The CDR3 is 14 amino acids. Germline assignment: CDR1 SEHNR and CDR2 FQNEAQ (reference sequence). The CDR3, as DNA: TGTGCCAGCAGCGCGGGGACAGATTACAATGAGCAGTTCTTC. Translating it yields CASSAGTDYNEQFF.

The CDR3: CASSFDRDYGYTF. The CDR3 DNA follows: TGTGCCAGCAGCTTCGACAGGGATTATGGCTACACCTTC. The V and J genes are TRBV11-2 and TRBJ1-2, with 7 bases that match TRBD1. V was pared by 3 bases and J by 5 bases, with 3 bases of the junction left unmatched. The CDR3 contains 13 residues. Germline-derived CDR1 and CDR2 are SGHAT and FQNNGV. Based on the CDR3 plus reference TRBV11-2 and TRBJ1-2, the full variable domain is EAGVAQSPRYKIIEKRQSVAFWCNPISGHATLYWYQQILGQGPKLLIQFQNNGVVDDSQLPKDRFSAERLKGVDSTLKIQPAKLEDSAVYLCASSFDRDYGYTFGSGTRLTVV.

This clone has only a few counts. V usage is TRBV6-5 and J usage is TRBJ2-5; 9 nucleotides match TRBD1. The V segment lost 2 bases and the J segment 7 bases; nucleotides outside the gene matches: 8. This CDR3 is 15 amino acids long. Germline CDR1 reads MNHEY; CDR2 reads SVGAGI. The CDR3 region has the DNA TGTGCCAGCAGTTACGGGACAGGGAGGTTGGGGACCCAGTACTTC. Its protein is CASSYGTGRLGTQYF.

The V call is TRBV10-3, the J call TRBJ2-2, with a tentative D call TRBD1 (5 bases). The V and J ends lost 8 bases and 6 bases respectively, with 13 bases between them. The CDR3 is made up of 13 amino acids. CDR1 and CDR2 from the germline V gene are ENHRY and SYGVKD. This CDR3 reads CAIRIPGPGELFF. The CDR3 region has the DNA TGTGCCATCCGAATACCAGGGCCCGGGGAGCTGTTTTTT.

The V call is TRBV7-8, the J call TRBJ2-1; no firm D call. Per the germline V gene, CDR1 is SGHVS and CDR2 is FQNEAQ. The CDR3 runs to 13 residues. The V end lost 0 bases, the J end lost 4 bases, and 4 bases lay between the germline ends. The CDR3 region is CASSLAEYNEQFF. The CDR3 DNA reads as TGTGCCAGCAGCTTAGCGGAGTACAATGAGCAGTTCTTC. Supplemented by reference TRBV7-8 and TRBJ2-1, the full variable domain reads GAGVSQSPRYKVAKRGQDVALRCDPISGHVSLFWYQQALGQGPEFLTYFQNEAQLDKSGLPSDRFFAERPEGSVSTLKIQRTQQEDSAVYLCASSLAEYNEQFFGPGTRLTVL.

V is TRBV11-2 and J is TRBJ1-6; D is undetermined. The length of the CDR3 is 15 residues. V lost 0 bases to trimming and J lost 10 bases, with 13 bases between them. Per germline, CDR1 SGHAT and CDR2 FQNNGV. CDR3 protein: CASSLEPSPGSPLHF. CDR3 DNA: TGTGCCAGCAGCTTAGAGCCGTCCCCGGGGTCACCCCTCCACTTT.

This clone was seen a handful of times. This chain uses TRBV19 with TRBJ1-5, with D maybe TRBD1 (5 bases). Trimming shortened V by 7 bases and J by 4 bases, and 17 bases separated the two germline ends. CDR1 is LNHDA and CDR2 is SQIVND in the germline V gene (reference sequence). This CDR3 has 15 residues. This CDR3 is CASKTQAFGNQPQHF. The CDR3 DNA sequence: TGTGCCAGTAAAACACAGGCCTTTGGGAATCAGCCCCAGCATTTT.

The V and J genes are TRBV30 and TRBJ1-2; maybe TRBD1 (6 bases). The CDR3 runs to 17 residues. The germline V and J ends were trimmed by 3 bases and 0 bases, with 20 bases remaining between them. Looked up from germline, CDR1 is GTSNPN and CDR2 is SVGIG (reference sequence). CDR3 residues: CAWRKAGASGSNYGYTF. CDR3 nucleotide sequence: TGTGCCTGGAGAAAGGCAGGGGCTTCGGGTTCTAACTATGGCTACACCTTC.

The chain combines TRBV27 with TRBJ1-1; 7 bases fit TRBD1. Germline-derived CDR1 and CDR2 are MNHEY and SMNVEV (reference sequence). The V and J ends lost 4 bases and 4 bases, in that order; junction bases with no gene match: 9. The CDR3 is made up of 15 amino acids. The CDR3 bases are TGTGCCAGCAGTTCCCCCCGGGCAGGGGGCACTGAAGCTTTCTTT. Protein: CASSSPRAGGTEAFF.

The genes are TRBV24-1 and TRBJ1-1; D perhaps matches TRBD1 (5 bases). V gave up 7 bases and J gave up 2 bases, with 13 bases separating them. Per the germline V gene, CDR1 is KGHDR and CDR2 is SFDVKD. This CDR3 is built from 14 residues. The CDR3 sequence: CATRSTGDNTEAFF. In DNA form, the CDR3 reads TGTGCCACCAGGAGCACAGGAGATAACACTGAAGCTTTCTTT.

Here the CDR3 reads CASSSGTGGQETQYF. CDR3 in DNA: TGTGCCAGCAGCTCCGGGACAGGGGGCCAAGAGACCCAGTACTTC. This chain links TRBV5-4 with TRBJ2-5; the match to TRBD1 covers 11 bases. Looked up from germline, CDR1 is SGHNT and CDR2 is YYREEE (reference sequence). The CDR3 is 15 amino acids. Losses at the gene ends were 3 bases for V and 1 base for J; bases not matched to a gene: 2.

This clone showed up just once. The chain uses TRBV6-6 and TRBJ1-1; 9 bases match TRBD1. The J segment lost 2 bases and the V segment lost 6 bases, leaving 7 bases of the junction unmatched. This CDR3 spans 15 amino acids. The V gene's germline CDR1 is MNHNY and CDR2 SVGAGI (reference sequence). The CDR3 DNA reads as TGTGCCAGCAGCCACGACAGGGGGAGAAACACTGAAGCTTTCTTT. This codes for CASSHDRGRNTEAFF.

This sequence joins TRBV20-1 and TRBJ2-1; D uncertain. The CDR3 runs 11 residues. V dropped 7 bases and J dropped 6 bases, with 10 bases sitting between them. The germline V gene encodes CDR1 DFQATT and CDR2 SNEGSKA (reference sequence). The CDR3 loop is CSVRHFNEQFF. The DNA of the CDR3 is TGCAGTGTGCGCCACTTCAATGAGCAGTTCTTC.

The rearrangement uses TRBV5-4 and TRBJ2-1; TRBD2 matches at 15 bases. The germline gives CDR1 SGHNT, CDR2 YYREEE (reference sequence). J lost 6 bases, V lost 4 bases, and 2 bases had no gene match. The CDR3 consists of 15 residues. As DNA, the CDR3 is TGTGCCAGCAGCCCGGGACTAGCGGGGGGCAATGAGCAGTTCTTC. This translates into CASSPGLAGGNEQFF.

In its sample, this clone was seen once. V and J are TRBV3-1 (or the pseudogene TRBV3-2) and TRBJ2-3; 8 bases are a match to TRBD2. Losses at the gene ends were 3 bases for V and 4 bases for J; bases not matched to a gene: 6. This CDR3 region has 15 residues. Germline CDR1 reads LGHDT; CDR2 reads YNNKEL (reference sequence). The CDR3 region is CASSHGAGVSDTQYF. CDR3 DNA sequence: TGTGCCAGCAGCCATGGAGCGGGAGTCTCAGATACGCAGTATTTT.

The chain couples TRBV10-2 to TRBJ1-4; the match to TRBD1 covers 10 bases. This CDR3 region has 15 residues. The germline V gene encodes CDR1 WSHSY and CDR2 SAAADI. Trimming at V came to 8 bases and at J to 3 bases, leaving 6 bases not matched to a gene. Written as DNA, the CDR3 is TGCGCCAGCGGAAGACAGGGGGCGGCTAATGAAAAACTGTTTTTT. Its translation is CASGRQGAANEKLFF.

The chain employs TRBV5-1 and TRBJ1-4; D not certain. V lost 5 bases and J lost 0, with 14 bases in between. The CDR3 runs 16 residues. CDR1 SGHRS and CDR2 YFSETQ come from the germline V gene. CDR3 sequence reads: CASRRGSGPTNEKLFF. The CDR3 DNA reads TGCGCCAGCAGGAGAGGCAGCGGGCCAACTAATGAAAAACTGTTTTTT.

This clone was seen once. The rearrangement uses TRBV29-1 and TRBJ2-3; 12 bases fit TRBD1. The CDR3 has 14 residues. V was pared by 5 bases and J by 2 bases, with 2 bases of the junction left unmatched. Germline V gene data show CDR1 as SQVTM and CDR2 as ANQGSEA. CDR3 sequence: CSVRDRGPTDTQYF. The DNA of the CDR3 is TGCAGCGTTCGGGACAGGGGGCCCACAGATACGCAGTATTTT.